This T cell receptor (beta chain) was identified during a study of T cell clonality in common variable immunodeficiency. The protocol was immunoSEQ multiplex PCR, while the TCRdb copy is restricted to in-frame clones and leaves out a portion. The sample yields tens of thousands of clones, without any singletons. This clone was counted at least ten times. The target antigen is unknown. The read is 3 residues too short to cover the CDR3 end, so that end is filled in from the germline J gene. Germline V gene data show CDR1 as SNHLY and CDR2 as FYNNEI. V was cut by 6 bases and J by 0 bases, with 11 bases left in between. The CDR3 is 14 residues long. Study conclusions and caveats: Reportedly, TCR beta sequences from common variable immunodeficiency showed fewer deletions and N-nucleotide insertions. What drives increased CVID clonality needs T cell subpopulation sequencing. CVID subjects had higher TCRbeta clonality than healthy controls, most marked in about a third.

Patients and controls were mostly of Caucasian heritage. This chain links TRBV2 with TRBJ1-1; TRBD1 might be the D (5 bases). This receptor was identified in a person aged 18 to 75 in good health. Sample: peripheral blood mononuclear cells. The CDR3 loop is CASSQGQVNTEAFF. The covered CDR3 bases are TGTGCCAGCAGCCAAGGACAAGTGAACACTGAA. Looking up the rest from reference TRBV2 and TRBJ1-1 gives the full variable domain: EPEVTQTPSHQVTQMGQEVILRCVPISNHLYFYWYRQILGQKVEFLVSFYNNEISEKSEIFDDQFSVERPDGSNFTLKIRSTKLEDSAMYFCASSQGQVNTEAFFGQGTRLTVV.